This T cell receptor beta chain appears in the sequencing data of a study of blood T cell repertoires in COVID-19. Study in general: Material from acute and convalescent COVID-19 was sourced from the United States, Italy and Spain. The analysed material was cDNA or gDNA that came from T cells, B-cell-depleted T cells, or PBMCs.

Followed over time, Seattle patients had been enrolled while infection was active. This clone showed up just once. In the original workflow: Estimation of nucleated cell counts was performed using reference gene primer amplification. Repertoires were generated with immunoSEQ multiplex PCR, while TCRdb's copy carries only in-frame clones and drops some. V, J and clone size reflect that table, while D and trimming were determined from the DNA. The profile shows a few hundred thousand clones, more than 70% of them singletons. The source is a woman under 40 with COVID-19, enrolled during active disease. The source material was peripheral blood.

The CDR3 DNA follows: TGTGCCAGTGCCCCGGGGGGAGTAAGCAATCAGCCCCAGCATTTT. Protein: CASAPGGVSNQPQHF. J is TRBJ1-5 and V is TRBV19; tentatively, D is TRBD1 (5 bases). The length of the CDR3 is 15 residues. The germline CDR1 and CDR2 sequences are LNHDA and SQIVND (reference sequence). Trimming removed 8 bases from V and 1 base from J, with 15 bases in between.